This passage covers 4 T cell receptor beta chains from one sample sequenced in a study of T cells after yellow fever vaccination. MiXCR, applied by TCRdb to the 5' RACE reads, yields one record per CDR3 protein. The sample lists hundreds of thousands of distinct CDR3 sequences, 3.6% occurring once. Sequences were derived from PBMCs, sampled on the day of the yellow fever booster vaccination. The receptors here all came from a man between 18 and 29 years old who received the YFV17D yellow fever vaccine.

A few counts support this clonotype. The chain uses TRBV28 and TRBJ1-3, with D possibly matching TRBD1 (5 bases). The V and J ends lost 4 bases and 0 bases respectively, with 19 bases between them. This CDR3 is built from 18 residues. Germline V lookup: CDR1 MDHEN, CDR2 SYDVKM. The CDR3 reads CASSSPPTREISGNTIYF. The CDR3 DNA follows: TGTGCCAGCAGTTCCCCGCCCACCAGGGAGATCTCTGGAAACACCATATATTTT.

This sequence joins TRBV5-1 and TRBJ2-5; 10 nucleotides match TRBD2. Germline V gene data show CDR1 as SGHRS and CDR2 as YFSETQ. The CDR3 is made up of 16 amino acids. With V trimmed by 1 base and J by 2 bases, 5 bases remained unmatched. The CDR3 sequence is CASSLQLAGKQETQYF. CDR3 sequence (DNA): TGCGCCAGCAGCTTGCAACTAGCGGGGAAGCAAGAGACCCAGTACTTC.

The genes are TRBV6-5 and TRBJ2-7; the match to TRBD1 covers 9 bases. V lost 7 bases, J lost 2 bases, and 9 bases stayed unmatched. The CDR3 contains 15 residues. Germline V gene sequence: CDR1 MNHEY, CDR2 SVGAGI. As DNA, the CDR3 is TGTGCCAGCAAGGGACCGGGACAGGGACCCTACGAGCAGTACTTC. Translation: CASKGPGQGPYEQYF.

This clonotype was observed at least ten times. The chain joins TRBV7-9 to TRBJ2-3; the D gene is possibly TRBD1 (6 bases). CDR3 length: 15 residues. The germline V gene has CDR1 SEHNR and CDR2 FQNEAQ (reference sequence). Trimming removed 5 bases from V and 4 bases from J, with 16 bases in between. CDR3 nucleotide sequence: TGTGCCAGCAGCCAACACAACAGGGCCGCAGATACGCAGTATTTT. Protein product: CASSQHNRAADTQYF.